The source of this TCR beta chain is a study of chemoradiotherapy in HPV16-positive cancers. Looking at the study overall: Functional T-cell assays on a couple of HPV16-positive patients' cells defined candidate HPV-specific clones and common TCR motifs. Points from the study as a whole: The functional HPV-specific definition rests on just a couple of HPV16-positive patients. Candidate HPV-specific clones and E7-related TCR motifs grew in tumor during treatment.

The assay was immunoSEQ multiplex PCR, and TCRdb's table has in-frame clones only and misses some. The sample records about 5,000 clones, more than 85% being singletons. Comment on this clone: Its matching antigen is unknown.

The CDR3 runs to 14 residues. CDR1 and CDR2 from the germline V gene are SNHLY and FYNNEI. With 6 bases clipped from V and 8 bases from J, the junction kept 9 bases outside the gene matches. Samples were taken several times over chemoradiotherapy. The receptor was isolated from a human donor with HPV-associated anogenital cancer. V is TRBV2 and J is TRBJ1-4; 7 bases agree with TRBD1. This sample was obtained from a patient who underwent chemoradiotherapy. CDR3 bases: TGTGCCAGCAGCAGGGGCCAGGGGGGCGAAAAACTGTTTTTT. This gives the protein CASSRGQGGEKLFF.